One and the same sample provided the 22 T cell receptor beta chains below, sequenced in a study of blood T cell repertoires in COVID-19. Measured with immunoSEQ multiplex PCR; TCRdb has only the in-frame clones, and not every one. This sample has over 150,000 clones, with almost 80% found just once. Sequences were obtained from peripheral blood. Receptors originate from a woman in her 70s with acute or convalescent COVID-19.

The chain employs TRBV3-1 (or the pseudogene TRBV3-2) and TRBJ2-6; 7 bases fit TRBD2. Trimming at V came to 1 base and at J to 3 bases, leaving 15 bases not matched to a gene. CDR3 size: 20 residues. Germline V gene lookup returns CDR1 LGHDT and CDR2 YNNKEL (reference sequence). The CDR3 region has the DNA TGTGCCAGCAGCCAAGGGTGGGGGAGGGCCGGATCTTTTGGGGCCAACGTCCTGACTTTC. Translating gives CASSQGWGRAGSFGANVLTF.

The table lists this clone with a few counts. The same CDR3 arises from other DNA sequences in this sample as well. The chain has TRBV6-2 or TRBV6-3 and TRBJ2-1; no clear D. The ends were cut back, 0 bases at V and 3 bases at J, with 3 bases in the middle. Germline V gene data show CDR1 as MNHEY and CDR2 as SVGEGT. The CDR3 totals 13 residues. DNA of the CDR3: TGTGCCAGCAGTTACTCTCGCTACAATGAGCAGTTCTTC. Its protein product is CASSYSRYNEQFF.

This clone is a singleton in its sample. The chain is built from TRBV30 and TRBJ2-6, with unresolved D. The CDR3 is made up of 14 amino acids. Trimming left V 4 bases short and J 0 bases short, with 7 bases between. The germline CDR1 and CDR2 sequences are GTSNPN and SVGIG (reference sequence). CDR3 protein: CAWNLNSGANVLTF. The CDR3 bases are TGTGCCTGGAACTTGAACTCTGGGGCCAACGTCCTGACTTTC.

This clone has only one observation. V and J are TRBV7-9 and TRBJ1-4; tentatively, D is TRBD1 (5 bases). In germline, CDR1 is SEHNR, CDR2 FQNEAQ (reference sequence). Trimming shortened V by 5 bases and J by 0 bases, and 13 bases separated the two germline ends. This CDR3 contains 16 residues. The CDR3 region has the DNA TGTGCCAGCAGCGAGGGGAGGTTTGCAACTAATGAAAAACTGTTTTTT. It is translated as CASSEGRFATNEKLFF.

The J gene is TRBJ2-1, the V gene TRBV6-5, with D tentatively TRBD1 (5 bases). The germline V gene has CDR1 MNHEY and CDR2 SVGAGI. The CDR3 length is 15 residues. Trimming left V 6 bases short and J 6 bases short, with 18 bases between. The CDR3 loop reads CASSFLQGSFNEQFF. The CDR3, as DNA: TGTGCCAGCAGCTTCCTCCAGGGTTCTTTCAATGAGCAGTTCTTC.

The V and J genes are TRBV7-2 and TRBJ1-4; D gene ambiguous. The CDR3 extends over 13 amino acids. V lost 1 base, J lost 8 bases, and 8 bases lay in between. In germline, CDR1 is SGHTA, CDR2 FQGNSA. CDR3 loop: CASSLGSSEKLFF. Written as DNA, the CDR3 is TGTGCCAGCAGCTTAGGGAGCAGCGAAAAACTGTTTTTT.

This clone was detected many times. The chain is built from TRBV3-1 (or the pseudogene TRBV3-2) and TRBJ1-5, with a weak D call TRBD1 (6 bases). V was trimmed by 9 bases and J by 11 bases, leaving 20 bases between them. The germline gives CDR1 LGHDT, CDR2 YNNKEL (reference sequence). The CDR3 loop spans 13 amino acids. CDR3 region: CASYAGGEGAQHF. The CDR3 DNA sequence: TGTGCCAGTTATGCGGGGGGCGAAGGAGCCCAGCATTTT.

The V gene is TRBV5-1, the J gene TRBJ2-2, with a tentative D call TRBD2 (6 bases). The V end lost 1 base, the J end lost 5 bases, and 12 bases lay between the germline ends. CDR1 and CDR2 from the germline V gene are SGHRS and YFSETQ. This CDR3 region has 15 residues. CDR3 sequence: CASSLTTGETGELFF. The DNA of the CDR3 is TGCGCCAGCAGCTTGACCACGGGGGAAACCGGGGAGCTGTTTTTT. Combining the CDR3 with reference TRBV5-1 and TRBJ2-2 gives the whole variable domain KAGVTQTPRYLIKTRGQQVTLSCSPISGHRSVSWYQQTPGQGLQFLFEYFSETQRNKGNFPGRFSGRQFSNSRSEMNVSTLELGDSALYLCASSLTTGETGELFFGEGSRLTVL.

As to this clone: A much larger clone lies one base from this, so it may be a read error. This chain links TRBV29-1 with TRBJ1-1; D might be TRBD1 (6 bases). The V and J ends lost 6 bases and 5 bases respectively, with 16 bases between them. The CDR3 is 13 amino acids. Germline CDR1 is SQVTM and CDR2 is ANQGSEA. The CDR3, as DNA: TGCAGCGTAGCACTAGGGGGTATGACTGAAGCTTTCTTT. The encoded protein is CSVALGGMTEAFF.

J is TRBJ2-1 and V is TRBV2, with TRBD2 matching 8 bases. In germline, CDR1 is SNHLY, CDR2 FYNNEI. With 8 bases clipped from V and 6 bases from J, the junction kept 15 bases outside the gene matches. This CDR3 is 16 amino acids long. The CDR3, as DNA: TGTGCCAGCTGTACCGACGCCGGGACTAGTGTCAATGAGCAGTTCTTC. Protein product: CASCTDAGTSVNEQFF.

The chain uses TRBV4-1 and TRBJ2-7, with a tentative D call TRBD1 (5 bases). Germline V gene sequence: CDR1 MGHRA, CDR2 YSYEKL. This CDR3 region has 16 residues. The V gene lost 0 bases and the J gene lost 4 bases, with 16 bases spanning the gap. The DNA for the CDR3 is TGCGCCAGCAGCCAAGATGGAAGACGTGGGGCTTACGAGCAGTACTTC. This translates into CASSQDGRRGAYEQYF.

The chain uses TRBV5-4 and TRBJ2-1; 14 bases line up with TRBD2. V was pared by 4 bases and J by 8 bases, with 8 bases of the junction left unmatched. This CDR3 comprises 16 residues. From germline, CDR1 is SGHNT and CDR2 YYREEE (reference sequence). The DNA for the CDR3 is TGTGCCAGCAGCATCGGGACTAGCGGGAGTGTGTATGAGCAGTTCTTC. Amino acid sequence: CASSIGTSGSVYEQFF.

The rearrangement joins TRBV29-1 to TRBJ2-7; 12 bases fit TRBD1. The length of the CDR3 is 16 residues. CDR1 and CDR2 from the germline V gene are SQVTM and ANQGSEA. Losses at the gene ends were 6 bases for V and 0 bases for J; bases not matched to a gene: 9. The CDR3 region is CSVRDRGRRSSYEQYF. Here the CDR3 DNA reads TGCAGCGTCCGGGACAGGGGGCGCAGAAGCTCCTACGAGCAGTACTTC.

A note on this clone: This CDR3 is also generated by other DNA sequences in the sample. The rearrangement uses TRBV4-1 and TRBJ2-1; 10 nucleotides match TRBD2. The germline gives CDR1 MGHRA, CDR2 YSYEKL. CDR3 size: 15 residues. V dropped 2 bases and J dropped 3; count of bases not matched to a gene: 1. The CDR3 reads CASSQTSGVYNEQFF. The CDR3 coding sequence is TGCGCCAGCAGCCAAACTAGCGGGGTCTACAATGAGCAGTTCTTC.

The V and J genes are TRBV5-8 and TRBJ1-1, with D possibly TRBD1 on 5 matching bases. The CDR3 length is 15 residues. Germline CDR1 is SGHTS and CDR2 is YDEGEE. Trimming left V 5 bases short and J 3 bases short, with 17 bases between. The CDR3 DNA reads as TGTGCCAGCAGTAGAACAGGCGGATGGGACACTGAAGCTTTCTTT. Translation gives CASSRTGGWDTEAFF.

The chain recombines TRBV27 with TRBJ2-3; D may be TRBD2 (6 bases). The CDR3 extends over 15 amino acids. V was cut by 6 bases and J by 2 bases, with 15 bases left in between. Looked up from germline, CDR1 is MNHEY and CDR2 is SMNVEV (reference sequence). The CDR3 DNA reads TGTGCCAGCAGGGATCCCAGGGAGGCCACAGATACGCAGTATTTT. Translated: CASRDPREATDTQYF.

The chain combines TRBV4-1 with TRBJ2-5; perhaps TRBD1 as D (5 bases). V lost 1 base to trimming and J lost 5 bases, with 17 bases between them. The CDR3 extends over 16 amino acids. Germline CDR1 is MGHRA and CDR2 is YSYEKL. The CDR3 nucleotides are TGCGCCAGCAGCCAAGTACAGGCCCAACCCGCGGAGACCCAGTACTTC. Translated: CASSQVQAQPAETQYF.

In its sample, this clone was seen once. This chain links TRBV12-3 or TRBV12-4 with TRBJ2-5; a possible D gene is TRBD2 (6 bases). This CDR3 spans 13 amino acids. V shed 5 bases and J shed 3 bases, with 10 bases lying between them. For the CDR3, the DNA is TGTGCCAGCAGTGTTAGCGGTAAAGAGACCCAGTACTTC. Translating it yields CASSVSGKETQYF.

The chain joins TRBV6-1 to TRBJ1-4; possibly TRBD1 for D (5 bases). The CDR3 totals 17 residues. With 1 base removed from V and 6 bases from J, the gap between germline ends came to 18 bases. Germline assignment: CDR1 MNHNS and CDR2 SASEGT. The CDR3 DNA sequence: TGTGCCAGCAGTGAAGAGTCCCGGGGGTTTAACGATGAAAAACTGTTTTTT. Translated: CASSEESRGFNDEKLFF.

J is TRBJ1-2 and V is TRBV5-1, with a tentative D call TRBD1 (6 bases). Trimming removed 3 bases from V and 7 bases from J, with 16 bases in between. Germline V gene lookup returns CDR1 SGHRS and CDR2 YFSETQ. This CDR3 is built from 14 residues. CDR3 protein: CASSSTRTATGYTF. The CDR3 coding sequence is TGCGCCAGCAGCTCGACGCGGACAGCTACTGGCTACACCTTC.

The chain uses TRBV30 and TRBJ1-6; D not certain. The CDR3 consists of 14 residues. Trimming shortened V by 1 base and J by 0 bases, and 4 bases separated the two germline ends. Per germline, CDR1 GTSNPN and CDR2 SVGIG (reference sequence). In nucleotides, the CDR3 is TGTGCCTGGAGTGACAGCTCCTATAATTCACCCCTCCACTTT. It specifies CAWSDSSYNSPLHF.

This sequence joins TRBV7-9 and TRBJ2-1, with TRBD2 as a possible D gene (6 bases). The V gene's germline CDR1 is SEHNR and CDR2 FQNEAQ (reference sequence). V was cut by 0 bases and J by 1 base, with 16 bases left in between. The CDR3 length is 18 residues. Here the CDR3 reads CASSLAVLYGGSYNEQFF. The CDR3 coding sequence is TGTGCCAGCAGCTTAGCTGTCCTATATGGGGGGTCCTACAATGAGCAGTTCTTC.